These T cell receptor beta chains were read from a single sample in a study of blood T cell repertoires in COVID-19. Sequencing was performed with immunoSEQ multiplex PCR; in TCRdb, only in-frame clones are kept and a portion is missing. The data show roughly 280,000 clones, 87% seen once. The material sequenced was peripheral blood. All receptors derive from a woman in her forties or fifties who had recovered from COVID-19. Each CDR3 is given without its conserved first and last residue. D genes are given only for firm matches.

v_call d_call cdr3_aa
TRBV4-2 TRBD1 ASSLQGARGYGYT
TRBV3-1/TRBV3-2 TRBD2 ASSRGLAGGPNTGELF
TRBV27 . ASTAIGGADTQY
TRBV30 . AWSVSGVNTEAF
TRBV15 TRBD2 ATSRGGGEQF
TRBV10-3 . AISEPRQAKYGYT
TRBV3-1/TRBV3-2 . ASSQDWAMETQY
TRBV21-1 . ASSKDRLAGASCEQY
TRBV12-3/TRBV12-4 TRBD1 ASSLTGGGTQY
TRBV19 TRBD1 ASSSGQGARNTGELF
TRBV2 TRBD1 ASTSGQLYTEAF
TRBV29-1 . SVEDRTGSTYEQY
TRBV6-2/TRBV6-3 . ASSWAGANVLT
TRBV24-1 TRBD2 ATSDGTSGRAAYNEQF
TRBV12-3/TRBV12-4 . ASGPVGGYT
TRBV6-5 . ARRVSPLH
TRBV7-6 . ASSLNGSPKAYNEQF
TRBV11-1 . ASSSRWAEQY
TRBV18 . ASSRLGNSGANVLT
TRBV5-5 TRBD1 ASSLGQGREQY
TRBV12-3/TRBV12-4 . ATDQRAYNEQF
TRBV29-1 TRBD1 SATSRDRGQF
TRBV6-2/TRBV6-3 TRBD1 ASSHFRDRALSREKLF
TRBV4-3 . ASSQGEHRGNEKLF